The sequence of this T cell receptor (beta chain) was determined in a study of cytomegalovirus exposure and HLA in healthy donors. Study-level background: Among the approximately 430 donors who were genotyped, about 86% fell in the genetic ancestry cluster that is associated with self-reported Caucasian donors. Study-wide findings and caveats: According to the study, 160 or so TCR beta chains were cytomegalovirus-associated. Earlier analysis found most TCR beta V segments productive about 87% or about 30% of the time.

Healthy bone marrow donors made up the donors. This CDR3 has 15 amino acids. CDR1 is ENHRY and CDR2 is SYGVKD in the germline V gene. V was clipped by 6 bases and J by 3 bases; unmatched bases: 8. Concerning this clone: Its antigen is not identified.

The PCR ran on 60 Vbeta and 13 Jbeta primers. Clones were read by immunoSEQ multiplex PCR, and TCRdb kept only the in-frame ones, dropping some. The data contain 150,000 to 200,000 clones, over 65% of them seen just once; the ten biggest clones take up over 2%. The V call is TRBV10-3, the J call TRBJ1-2; 9 nucleotides line up with TRBD1. The specimen was PBMCs. The sequence was obtained from a man in his sixties in good health and CMV-seronegative. CDR3 sequence reads: CAIRETGGRDYGYTF. CDR3 sequence (DNA): TGTGCCATCAGGGAAACAGGGGGCAGGGACTATGGCTACACCTTC.